The clone carrying this TCR beta chain was seen a few times. The target antigen is unknown. The CDR3 has 11 amino acids. V was trimmed by 6 bases and J by 4 bases, leaving 4 bases between them. CDR1 and CDR2 from the germline V gene are MNHEY and SVGAGI. TCRdb's copy holds only in-frame clones and misses some; the assay was immunoSEQ multiplex PCR. The sample records approximately 16,000 clones, about three fifths being singletons. The record originates from a study of CD4+ T cells in melanoma. Study-wide results and caveats: A reported correlation linked neoantigen-specific CD4+ T cells to CD8+, macrophage and B cell function. Reportedly, melanoma neoantigen-specific CD4+ T cells showed varied differentiation states.

The sample taken for sequencing was cells from a culture (not recorded whether cultured in vitro). The TCR comes from a human donor with melanoma. The chain uses TRBV6-5 and TRBJ1-3, with D uncertain. The CDR3 DNA reads TGTGCCAGCAGCCAGGGAAACACCATATATTTT. Its protein product is CASSQGNTIYF.